These 28 T cell receptor beta chains were all obtained from the same sample, sequenced in a study of T cells after yellow fever vaccination. Each CDR3 protein gets one entry after TCRdb re-called the 5' RACE reads with MiXCR. The data hold 620,000 or so distinct CDR3 sequences, with more than 9% observed a single time. The sequencing used PBMCs, collected on the day of the yellow fever booster vaccination. The receptors come from a young man who received the YFV17D yellow fever vaccine.

This clonotype was observed many times. The chain is built from TRBV29-1 and TRBJ2-7; 7 bases are a match to TRBD2. The CDR3 is 13 amino acids. Per the germline V gene, CDR1 is SQVTM and CDR2 is ANQGSEA. V shed 5 bases and J 2 bases; nucleotides not matched to a gene: 6. The CDR3 coding sequence is TGCAGCGTTCTGGCGGGAGTCACCTACGAGCAGTACTTC. Encoded protein: CSVLAGVTYEQYF.

CDR3 amino acids: CASSPEGRAADTQYF. Written as DNA, the CDR3 is TGTGCCAGCAGCCCCGAGGGGAGGGCCGCAGATACGCAGTATTTT. This rearrangement joins TRBV12-3 or TRBV12-4 to TRBJ2-3; the match to TRBD2 covers 7 bases. V was pared by 6 bases and J by 4 bases, with 10 bases of the junction left unmatched. The CDR3 has 15 residues.

This clonotype was found a few times. This chain connects TRBV5-6 to TRBJ2-1; 14 nucleotides match TRBD2. CDR1 and CDR2 (germline): SGHDT, YYEEEE. Trimming cost V 2 bases and J 4 bases; bases outside gene matches: 2. The CDR3 is made up of 16 amino acids. The CDR3 bases are TGTGCCAGCAGCTTAAGGACTAGCGGGAGGTACAATGAGCAGTTCTTC. Translating it yields CASSLRTSGRYNEQFF.

This clonotype was counted between two and nine times. The chain combines TRBV9 with TRBJ2-1; tentative D call: TRBD1 (5 bases). The CDR3 has 15 residues. The V and J ends lost 4 bases and 3 bases respectively, with 14 bases between them. The germline gives CDR1 SGDLS, CDR2 YYNGEE. CDR3 nucleotide sequence: TGTGCCAGCAGCCTTCAAGACAGCTACTACAATGAGCAGTTCTTC. Protein product: CASSLQDSYYNEQFF. The full variable domain, in which reference TRBV9 and TRBJ2-1 provide the parts outside the CDR3, is DSGVTQTPKHLITATGQRVTLRCSPRSGDLSVYWYQQSLDQGLQFLIQYYNGEERAKGNILERFSAQQFPDLHSELNLSSLELGDSALYFCASSLQDSYYNEQFFGPGTRLTVL.

The chain uses TRBV6-5 and TRBJ2-6; 11 bases fit TRBD2. J lost 0 bases, V lost 2 bases, and 6 bases had no gene match. The germline gives CDR1 MNHEY, CDR2 SVGAGI. The CDR3 is 19 amino acids. The CDR3 DNA reads TGTGCCAGCAGTTACAGAACTAGCGGGAGCAACTCTGGGGCCAACGTCCTGACTTTC. It is translated as CASSYRTSGSNSGANVLTF.

This clonotype was detected ten times or more. CDR3 loop: CSARMVLAGEETQYF. In nucleotides, the CDR3 is TGCAGTGCTAGGATGGTCCTAGCGGGAGAAGAGACCCAGTACTTC. V is TRBV20-1 and J is TRBJ2-5, with 10 bases fitting TRBD2. The CDR3 covers 15 residues. Looked up from germline, CDR1 is DFQATT and CDR2 is SNEGSKA (reference sequence). The V and J ends lost 3 bases and 3 bases, in that order; junction bases with no gene match: 7.

This clonotype was seen many times. The chain joins TRBV11-2 to TRBJ2-1, with TRBD2 matching over 7 bases. Trimming took 5 bases from V and 7 from J; bases not matched to a gene: 5. CDR3 size: 13 residues. Germline V lookup: CDR1 SGHAT, CDR2 FQNNGV. CDR3 sequence: CASSGGTTNEQFF. In nucleotides, the CDR3 is TGTGCCAGCAGCGGCGGGACTACGAATGAGCAGTTCTTC.

V usage is TRBV24-1 and J usage is TRBJ2-3, with D perhaps TRBD2 (5 bases). CDR1 is KGHDR and CDR2 is SFDVKD in the germline V gene. V shed 4 bases and J shed 3 bases, with 10 bases lying between them. The CDR3 runs 14 residues. The CDR3 sequence: CATSESGNTDTQYF. The DNA of the CDR3 is TGTGCCACCAGTGAGAGCGGAAATACAGATACGCAGTATTTT.

This clonotype turned up a few times. V gene TRBV2 combines with J gene TRBJ2-1; TRBD2 matches at 7 bases. After removal of 4 bases from V and 5 bases from J, the junction contained 8 bases not matched to a gene. Germline V lookup: CDR1 SNHLY, CDR2 FYNNEI. The CDR3 covers 15 residues. CDR3 region: CASSVGGRANNEQFF. The CDR3 DNA reads as TGTGCCAGCAGTGTTGGGGGGAGGGCGAACAATGAGCAGTTCTTC.

The gene calls are TRBV27 and TRBJ1-5, with a tentative D call TRBD1 (6 bases). CDR3 size: 15 residues. V lost 7 bases and J 1 base, leaving 14 bases between the germline ends. Germline loops: CDR1 MNHEY, CDR2 SMNVEV (reference sequence). In nucleotides, the CDR3 is TGTGCCAGCACAGCGAGGGGGGGGAGCAATCAGCCCCAGCATTTT. As protein: CASTARGGSNQPQHF.

This clonotype has more than one count but fewer than ten. This chain connects TRBV6-1 to TRBJ2-1; no definite D call. Germline V gives CDR1 MNHNS, CDR2 SASEGT. Trimming stripped 10 bases from V and 13 bases from J, with 26 bases between. This CDR3 comprises 14 residues. In nucleotides, the CDR3 is TGTGCCAACAACCAAAGGCAATTACCTCTTGAACAGTTCTTC. Protein product: CANNQRQLPLEQFF.

J is TRBJ2-7 and V is TRBV19; TRBD2 matches at 8 bases. The germline V gene encodes CDR1 LNHDA and CDR2 SQIVND (reference sequence). J lost 6 bases, V lost 6 bases, and 13 bases had no gene match. This CDR3 region has 15 residues. For the CDR3, the DNA is TGTGCCAGTAGCCCCGTTTTAGCGGGACTCATCGAGCAGTACTTC. Protein sequence: CASSPVLAGLIEQYF. The variable domain in full, with the rest retrieved from reference TRBV19 and TRBJ2-7, is DGGITQSPKYLFRKEGQNVTLSCEQNLNHDAMYWYRQDPGQGLRLIYYSQIVNDFQKGDIAEGYSVSREKKESFPLTVTSAQKNPTAFYLCASSPVLAGLIEQYFGPGTRLTVT.

The gene calls are TRBV11-2 and TRBJ2-1, with 8 bases matching TRBD2. The CDR3 has 15 residues. Germline-derived CDR1 and CDR2 are SGHAT and FQNNGV. After removal of 3 bases from V and 3 bases from J, the junction contained 4 bases not matched to a gene. The CDR3 here is CASSFQRESYNEQFF. CDR3 nucleotide sequence: TGTGCCAGCAGCTTCCAGCGGGAGAGCTACAATGAGCAGTTCTTC.

The rearrangement joins TRBV20-1 to TRBJ1-1, with 9 bases lining up with TRBD1. The CDR3 is 16 residues long. Germline loops: CDR1 DFQATT, CDR2 SNEGSKA (reference sequence). V was pared by 5 bases and J by 8 bases, with 18 bases of the junction left unmatched. In DNA form, the CDR3 reads TGCAGTGCTTTCGTGGTCGGGACAGGGAATCGGCGGGAAGCTTTCTTT. This gives the protein CSAFVVGTGNRREAFF.

The V gene is TRBV5-4, the J gene TRBJ2-2, with 8 bases identical to TRBD2. The CDR3 has 15 amino acids. Germline-derived CDR1 and CDR2 are SGHNT and YYREEE (reference sequence). Trimming cost V 4 bases and J 7 bases; bases outside gene matches: 9. This CDR3 is CASSGGTSNVGELFF. CDR3 DNA: TGTGCCAGCAGCGGCGGGACTAGTAATGTCGGGGAGCTGTTTTTT.

This clonotype was found a few times. The gene calls are TRBV12-3 or TRBV12-4 and TRBJ2-5, with a weak D call TRBD1 (7 bases). V was pared by 7 bases and J by 5 bases, with 17 bases between. There are 14 residues in the CDR3. CDR3 nucleotides: TGTGCCAGCACCCCTCCAGGGGGAGGCGAGACCCAGTACTTC. Its protein product is CASTPPGGGETQYF.

This clonotype came up a few times. The chain couples TRBV6-1 to TRBJ2-3, with 12 positions matching TRBD1. The junction had 8 bases not matched to a gene; V was cut back by 10 bases and J by 6 bases. Per germline, CDR1 MNHNS and CDR2 SASEGT. This CDR3 comprises 14 residues. The CDR3 loop is CAIVRDRGLDTQYF. The CDR3 bases are TGTGCCATCGTCCGGGACAGGGGGCTCGATACGCAGTATTTT.

The chain has TRBV24-1 and TRBJ1-1; D is uncertain. The CDR3 has 12 residues. Trimming shortened V by 4 bases and J by 1 base, and 3 bases separated the two germline ends. Germline CDR1 reads KGHDR; CDR2 reads SFDVKD. This chain's CDR3 is CATSDGNTEAFF. CDR3 coding DNA: TGTGCCACCAGTGACGGGAACACTGAAGCTTTCTTT.

The chain uses TRBV2 and TRBJ2-1; unclear D gene. The V end lost 7 bases, the J end lost 6 bases, and 16 bases lay between the germline ends. The CDR3 is 14 amino acids. CDR1 and CDR2 from the germline V gene are SNHLY and FYNNEI. CDR3 sequence reads: CASIWTVTANEQFF. Written as DNA, the CDR3 is TGTGCCAGCATTTGGACCGTAACGGCCAATGAGCAGTTCTTC.

This clonotype occurred many times. V gene TRBV19 combines with J gene TRBJ2-1, with D possibly being TRBD1 (6 bases). Trimming removed 6 bases at V and 7 bases at J, with 13 bases between. Germline V gene data show CDR1 as LNHDA and CDR2 as SQIVND (reference sequence). This CDR3 spans 13 amino acids. CDR3 sequence (DNA): TGTGCCAGTAGGGCCCAGGGGATAAATGAGCAGTTCTTC. Translation: CASRAQGINEQFF.

This clonotype occurred a few times. The chain recombines TRBV12-3 or TRBV12-4 with TRBJ2-5, with 10 nucleotides matching TRBD2. V shed 7 bases and J 3 bases; nucleotides not matched to a gene: 11. This CDR3 contains 16 residues. DNA for the CDR3: TGTGCCAGCACCATCCCCCTCACTAGCGGGAAAGAGACCCAGTACTTC. Its protein product is CASTIPLTSGKETQYF.

The rearrangement joins TRBV29-1 to TRBJ2-1; a possible D gene is TRBD1 (6 bases). Germline V gene data show CDR1 as SQVTM and CDR2 as ANQGSEA. The V gene lost 7 bases and the J gene lost 3 bases, with 16 bases spanning the gap. The CDR3 loop spans 14 amino acids. The CDR3 here is CSASTGHLYNEQFF. CDR3 DNA: TGCAGCGCCTCAACGGGACATCTCTACAATGAGCAGTTCTTC.

The chain recombines TRBV5-4 with TRBJ2-2, with 9 bases aligning to TRBD1. This CDR3 contains 15 residues. V lost 5 bases and J lost 5; bases outside the gene matches: 7. The germline V gene encodes CDR1 SGHNT and CDR2 YYREEE (reference sequence). For the CDR3, the DNA is TGTGCCAGCAGATCCGGGACAGGGAGTACCGGGGAGCTGTTTTTT. Its protein product is CASRSGTGSTGELFF.

The chain joins TRBV5-1 to TRBJ2-1; 9 nucleotides agree with TRBD2. The CDR3 runs 17 residues. V lost 0 bases to trimming and J lost 8 bases; unmatched junction nucleotides: 12. Per the germline V gene, CDR1 is SGHRS and CDR2 is YFSETQ. CDR3 coding DNA: TGCGCCAGCAGCTTGGAAGGGACTAGCCCCGCTATCGATGAGCAGTTCTTC. This sequence encodes CASSLEGTSPAIDEQFF.

The chain is built from TRBV28 and TRBJ2-1; D possibly corresponds to TRBD2 (6 bases). In germline, CDR1 is MDHEN, CDR2 SYDVKM. The CDR3 sequence is 14 residues long. Trimming shortened V by 3 bases and J by 6 bases, and 12 bases separated the two germline ends. CDR3 nucleotide sequence: TGTGCCAGCAGTTTCGCGGGACTGCTCAATGAGCAGTTCTTC. Encoded protein: CASSFAGLLNEQFF. Supplemented by reference TRBV28 and TRBJ2-1, the full variable domain reads DVKVTQSSRYLVKRTGEKVFLECVQDMDHENMFWYRQDPGLGLRLIYFSYDVKMKEKGDIPEGYSVSREKKERFSLILESASTNQTSMYLCASSFAGLLNEQFFGPGTRLTVL.

This clonotype was counted only a few times. J is TRBJ2-5 and V is TRBV5-6; D not resolved. The CDR3 sequence is 16 residues long. Per germline, CDR1 SGHDT and CDR2 YYEEEE. Deletions cut 4 bases from V and 1 base from J, with 17 bases between. The CDR3 sequence is CASSLASYQRQETQYF. In DNA form, the CDR3 reads TGTGCCAGCAGCCTGGCCAGTTACCAGCGCCAAGAGACCCAGTACTTC. The complete variable domain, with remaining parts taken from reference TRBV5-6 and TRBJ2-5, reads DAGVTQSPTHLIKTRGQQVTLRCSPKSGHDTVSWYQQALGQGPQFIFQYYEEEERQRGNFPDRFSGHQFPNYSSELNVNALLLGDSALYLCASSLASYQRQETQYFGPGTRLLVL.

The chain links TRBV20-1 to TRBJ2-7, with 11 bases fitting TRBD1. This CDR3 comprises 13 residues. CDR1 and CDR2 (germline): DFQATT, SNEGSKA (reference sequence). The CDR3 nucleotides are TGCTCGTTGGGACAGGGGGTCTCCTACGAGCAGTACTTC. Amino acid sequence: CSLGQGVSYEQYF.

This chain uses TRBV19 with TRBJ2-1; the match to TRBD2 covers 14 bases. The CDR3 has 16 residues. V shed 5 bases, J shed 8 bases, and the junction held 8 bases outside the gene matches. Germline V gene data show CDR1 as LNHDA and CDR2 as SQIVND (reference sequence). Here the CDR3 DNA reads TGTGCCAGTAGTGGTTCCGGGACTAGCGGGAGTGATGAGCAGTTCTTC. Protein product: CASSGSGTSGSDEQFF. Drawing the rest from reference TRBV19 and TRBJ2-1, the complete variable domain is DGGITQSPKYLFRKEGQNVTLSCEQNLNHDAMYWYRQDPGQGLRLIYYSQIVNDFQKGDIAEGYSVSREKKESFPLTVTSAQKNPTAFYLCASSGSGTSGSDEQFFGPGTRLTVL.